This TCR beta chain was identified during a study of cytomegalovirus exposure and HLA in healthy donors. For this clone: Within the sample, other DNA sequences also encode this same CDR3.

13 Jbeta primers and 60 Vbeta primers were used for the PCR. Only in-frame clones appear in the TCRdb table, and some are missing; sequencing was by immunoSEQ multiplex PCR. This table holds about 150,000 clones, approximately 79% found once. V was shortened by 0 bases and J by 5 bases, with 8 bases between the two germline ends. There are 14 residues in the CDR3. Germline V CDR1 and CDR2: SGDLS, YYNGEE. The sequencing sample was made of PBMCs. The chain combines TRBV9 with TRBJ2-2, with D tentatively TRBD2 (5 bases). The TCR originated in a man between 18 and 35 years old in good health and CMV-seropositive. CDR3 loop: CASSVGGGTGELFF. CDR3 DNA sequence: TGTGCCAGCAGCGTAGGAGGAGGTACCGGGGAGCTGTTTTTT. Filled out from reference TRBV9 and TRBJ2-2, the complete variable domain reads DSGVTQTPKHLITATGQRVTLRCSPRSGDLSVYWYQQSLDQGLQFLIQYYNGEERAKGNILERFSAQQFPDLHSELNLSSLELGDSALYFCASSVGGGTGELFFGEGSRLTVL.